At least ten counts were recorded for the clone carrying this TCR beta chain. Its antigen is as yet unknown. TCR beta CDR3 regions were amplified from RNA. The TCR CDR3 was amplified in a first-round RT-PCR using the HTBI primer set. TCRdb redid the calling of the multiplex PCR reads with MiXCR, one entry per CDR3 protein. Of roughly 740,000 distinct CDR3 sequences listed, about a sixth are singletons. These data come from a study of T cells in Graves' hyperthyroidism and ophthalmopathy. Trimming at V came to 2 bases and at J to 4 bases, leaving 5 bases not matched to a gene. Per the germline V gene, CDR1 is DFQATT and CDR2 is SNEGSKA (reference sequence). The CDR3 length is 15 residues. The study's findings and limits: Most thyroid clonotypes expanded above 0.001 were also detected in blood.

This sequence joins TRBV20-1 and TRBJ2-3; TRBD1 matches at 11 bases. Sequenced sample: blood. The TCR originated in a man aged 18 to 29 with Graves' hyperthyroidism. The chain's CDR3 is CSARNPGQGADTQYF. The CDR3 DNA is TGCAGTGCTAGAAATCCGGGACAGGGGGCAGATACGCAGTATTTT.